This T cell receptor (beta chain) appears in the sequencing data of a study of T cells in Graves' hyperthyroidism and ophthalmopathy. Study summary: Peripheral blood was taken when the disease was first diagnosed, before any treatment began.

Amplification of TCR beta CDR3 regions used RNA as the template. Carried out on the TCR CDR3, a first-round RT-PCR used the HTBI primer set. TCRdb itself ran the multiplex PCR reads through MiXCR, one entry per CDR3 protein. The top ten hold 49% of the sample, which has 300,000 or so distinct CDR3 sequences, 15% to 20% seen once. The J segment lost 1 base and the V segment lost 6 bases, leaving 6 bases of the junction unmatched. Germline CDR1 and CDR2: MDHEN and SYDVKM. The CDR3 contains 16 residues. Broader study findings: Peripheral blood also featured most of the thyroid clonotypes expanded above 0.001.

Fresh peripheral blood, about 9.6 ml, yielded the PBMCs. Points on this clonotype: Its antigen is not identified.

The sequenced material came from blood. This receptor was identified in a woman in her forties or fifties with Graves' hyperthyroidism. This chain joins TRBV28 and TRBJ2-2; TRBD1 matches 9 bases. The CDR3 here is CASSLPDRGNTGELFF. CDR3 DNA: TGTGCCAGCAGCCTCCCGGACAGGGGGAACACCGGGGAGCTGTTTTTT.